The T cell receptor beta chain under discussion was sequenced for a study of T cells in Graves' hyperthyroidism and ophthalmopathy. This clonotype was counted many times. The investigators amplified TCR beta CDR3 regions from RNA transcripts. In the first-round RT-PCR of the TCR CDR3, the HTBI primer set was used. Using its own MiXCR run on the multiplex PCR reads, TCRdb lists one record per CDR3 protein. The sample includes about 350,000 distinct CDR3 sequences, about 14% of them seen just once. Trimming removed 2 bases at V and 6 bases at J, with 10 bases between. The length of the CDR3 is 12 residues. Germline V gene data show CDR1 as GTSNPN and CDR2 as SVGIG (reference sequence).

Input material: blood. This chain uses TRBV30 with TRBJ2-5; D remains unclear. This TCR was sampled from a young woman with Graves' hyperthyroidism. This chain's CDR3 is CAWSMMGKTQYF. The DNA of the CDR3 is TGTGCCTGGAGTATGATGGGGAAGACCCAGTACTTC.